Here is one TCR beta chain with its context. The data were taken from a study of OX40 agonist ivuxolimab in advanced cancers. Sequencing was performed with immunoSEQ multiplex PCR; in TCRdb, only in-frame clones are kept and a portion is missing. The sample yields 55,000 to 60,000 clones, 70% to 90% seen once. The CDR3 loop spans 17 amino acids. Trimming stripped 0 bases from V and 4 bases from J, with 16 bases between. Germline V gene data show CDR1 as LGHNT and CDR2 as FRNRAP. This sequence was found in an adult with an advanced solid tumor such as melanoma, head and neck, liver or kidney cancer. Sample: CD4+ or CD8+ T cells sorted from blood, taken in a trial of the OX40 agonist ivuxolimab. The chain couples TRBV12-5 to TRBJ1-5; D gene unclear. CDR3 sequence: CASGLVMAGDLNQPQHF. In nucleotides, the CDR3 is TGTGCTAGTGGTTTGGTAATGGCAGGCGATCTAAATCAGCCCCAGCATTTT.